The present T cell receptor beta chain was sequenced within a study of regulatory T cells in long-lasting Graves disease. Described time point: newly diagnosed GD, antithyroid drugs for less than 3 months. Making the TCR library involved RNA that had been extracted from PBMCs. CDR3 regions were amplified by Arm-PCR using iRepertoire HTBI primers to build TCR beta libraries. Via MiXCR, TCRdb re-called the multiplex PCR reads, giving one row per CDR3 protein. The table lists hundreds of thousands of distinct CDR3 sequences, about 16% of them singletons. The V and J ends lost 3 bases and 8 bases respectively, with 8 bases between them. CDR3 length equals 13 residues. These same data were also listed under a study on T cells in Graves' hyperthyroidism and ophthalmopathy. That paper notes: Using the HTBI primer set, a first-round RT-PCR was run on the TCR CDR3.

This sequence was found in a middle-aged woman with Graves disease. The V and J genes are TRBV12-3 or TRBV12-4 and TRBJ1-6; D uncertain. The input for sequencing was peripheral blood mononuclear cells (PBMCs), taken at new diagnosis, from a patient treated with antithyroid drugs. This CDR3 reads CASSFFGDSPLHF. The CDR3 DNA is TGTGCCAGCAGTTTCTTCGGAGATTCACCCCTCCACTTT.